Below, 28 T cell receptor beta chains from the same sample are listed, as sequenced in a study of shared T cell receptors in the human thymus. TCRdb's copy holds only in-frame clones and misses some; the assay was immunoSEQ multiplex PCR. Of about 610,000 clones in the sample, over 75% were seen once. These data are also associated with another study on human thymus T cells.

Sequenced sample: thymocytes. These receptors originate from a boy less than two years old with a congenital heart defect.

The CDR3 region has the DNA TGCACCAGCAGCCCTAGTCCTCCGGGACTAGCGGGAGTTCGGGAGGAGACCCAGTACTTC. Protein: CTSSPSPPGLAGVREETQYF. V and J are TRBV1 and TRBJ2-5; the table assigns TRBD2, which was not confirmed against the DNA. TRBV1 is shown as a pseudogene. The length of the CDR3 is 20 residues.

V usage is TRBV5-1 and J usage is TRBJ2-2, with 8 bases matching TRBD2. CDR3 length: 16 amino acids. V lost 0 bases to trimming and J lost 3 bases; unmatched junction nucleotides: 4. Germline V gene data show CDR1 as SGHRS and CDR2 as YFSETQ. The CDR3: CASSLALAGHTGELFF. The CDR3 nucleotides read TGCGCCAGCAGCTTGGCTCTAGCGGGTCACACCGGGGAGCTGTTTTTT.

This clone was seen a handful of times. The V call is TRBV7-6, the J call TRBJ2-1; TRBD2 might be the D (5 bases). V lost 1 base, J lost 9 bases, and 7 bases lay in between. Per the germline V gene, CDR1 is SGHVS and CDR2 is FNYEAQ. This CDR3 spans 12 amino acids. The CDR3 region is CASSLEGVEQFF. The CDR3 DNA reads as TGTGCCAGCAGCTTAGAGGGAGTTGAGCAGTTCTTC.

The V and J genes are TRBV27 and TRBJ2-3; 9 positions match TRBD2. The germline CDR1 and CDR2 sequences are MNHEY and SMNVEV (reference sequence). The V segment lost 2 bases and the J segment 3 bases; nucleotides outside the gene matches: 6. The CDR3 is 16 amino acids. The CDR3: CASSLRSGSVTDTQYF. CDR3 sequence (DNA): TGTGCCAGCAGTTTACGTAGCGGGAGTGTGACAGATACGCAGTATTTT.

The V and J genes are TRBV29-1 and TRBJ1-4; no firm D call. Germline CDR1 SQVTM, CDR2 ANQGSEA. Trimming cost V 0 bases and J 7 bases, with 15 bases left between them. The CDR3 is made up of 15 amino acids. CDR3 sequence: CSVEETSKEGEKLFF. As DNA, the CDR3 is TGCAGCGTTGAAGAAACATCTAAAGAGGGTGAAAAACTGTTTTTT.

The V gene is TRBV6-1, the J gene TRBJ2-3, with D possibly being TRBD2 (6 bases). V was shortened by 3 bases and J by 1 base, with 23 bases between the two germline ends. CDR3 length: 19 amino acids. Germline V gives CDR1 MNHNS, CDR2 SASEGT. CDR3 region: CASSENPGRERWRTDTQYF. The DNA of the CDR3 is TGTGCCAGCAGTGAGAATCCCGGACGGGAGAGGTGGCGCACAGATACGCAGTATTTT.

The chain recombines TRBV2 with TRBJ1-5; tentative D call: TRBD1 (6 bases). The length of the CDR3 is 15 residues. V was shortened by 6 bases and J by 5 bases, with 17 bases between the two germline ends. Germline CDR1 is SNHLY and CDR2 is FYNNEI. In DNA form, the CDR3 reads TGTGCCAGCAGGGCCGAGAGGGGGACGGATCAGCCCCAGCATTTT. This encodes CASRAERGTDQPQHF.

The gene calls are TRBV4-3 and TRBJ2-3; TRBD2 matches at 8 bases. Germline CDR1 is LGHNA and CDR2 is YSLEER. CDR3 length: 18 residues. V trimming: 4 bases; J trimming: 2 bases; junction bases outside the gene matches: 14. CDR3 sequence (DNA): TGCGCCAGCAGCCGTCTGGCCGAGAGCGGGAGTACCACAGATACGCAGTATTTT. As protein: CASSRLAESGSTTDTQYF.

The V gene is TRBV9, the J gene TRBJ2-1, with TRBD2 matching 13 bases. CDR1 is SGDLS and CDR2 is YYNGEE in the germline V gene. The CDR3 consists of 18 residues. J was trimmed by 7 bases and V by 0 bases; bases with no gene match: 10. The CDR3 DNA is TGTGCCAGCAGCGTAGGGGGGACTAGCGGGGCCTTTTCAAATGAGCAGTTCTTC. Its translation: CASSVGGTSGAFSNEQFF.

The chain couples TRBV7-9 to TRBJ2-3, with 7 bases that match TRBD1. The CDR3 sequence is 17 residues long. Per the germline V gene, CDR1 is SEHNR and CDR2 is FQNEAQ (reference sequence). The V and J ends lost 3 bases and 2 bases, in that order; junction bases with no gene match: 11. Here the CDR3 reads CASSFTLDRSTTDTQYF. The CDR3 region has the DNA TGTGCCAGCAGCTTTACCCTGGACAGGAGTACCACAGATACGCAGTATTTT.

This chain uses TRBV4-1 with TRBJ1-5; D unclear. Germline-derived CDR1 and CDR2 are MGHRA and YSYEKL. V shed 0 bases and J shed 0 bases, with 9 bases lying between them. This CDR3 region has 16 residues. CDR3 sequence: CASSQDNGVSNQPQHF. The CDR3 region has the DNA TGCGCCAGCAGCCAAGATAACGGGGTTAGCAATCAGCCCCAGCATTTT.

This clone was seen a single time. The CDR3 protein is CASSLAPLTTIPRNTEAFF. CDR3 in DNA: TGTGCCAGCAGCTTAGCCCCCCTGACAACGATCCCCCGAAACACTGAAGCTTTCTTT. This chain joins TRBV7-2 and TRBJ1-1; no firm D call. CDR3 size: 19 residues. Germline lookup yields CDR1 SGHTA and CDR2 FQGNSA. Trimming removed 0 bases from V and 2 bases from J, with 22 bases in between.

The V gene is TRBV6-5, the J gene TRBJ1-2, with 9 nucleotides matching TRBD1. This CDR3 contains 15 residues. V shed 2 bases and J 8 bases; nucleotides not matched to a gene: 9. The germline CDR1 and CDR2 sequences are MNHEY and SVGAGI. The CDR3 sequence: CASSYTDRGGRGYTF. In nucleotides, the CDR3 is TGTGCCAGCAGTTACACCGACAGGGGGGGACGCGGCTACACCTTC.

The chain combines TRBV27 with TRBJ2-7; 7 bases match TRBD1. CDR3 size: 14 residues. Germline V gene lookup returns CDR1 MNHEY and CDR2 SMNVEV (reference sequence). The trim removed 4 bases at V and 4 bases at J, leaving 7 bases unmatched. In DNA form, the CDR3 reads TGTGCCAGCAGTTCTCGACAGGGAGAGTACGAGCAGTACTTC. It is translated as CASSSRQGEYEQYF.

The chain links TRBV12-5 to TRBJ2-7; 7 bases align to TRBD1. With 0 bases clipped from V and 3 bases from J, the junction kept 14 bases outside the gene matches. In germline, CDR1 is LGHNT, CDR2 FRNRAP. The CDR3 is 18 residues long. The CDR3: CASGLVPDRRNNSYEQYF. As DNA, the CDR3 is TGTGCTAGTGGTTTGGTACCGGACAGGAGAAACAACAGCTACGAGCAGTACTTC.

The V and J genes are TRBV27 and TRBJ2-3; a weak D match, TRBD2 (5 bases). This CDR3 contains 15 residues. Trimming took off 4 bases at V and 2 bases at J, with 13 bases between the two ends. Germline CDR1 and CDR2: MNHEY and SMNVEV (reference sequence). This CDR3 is CASSSPRTYTDTQYF. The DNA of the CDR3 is TGTGCCAGCAGTTCCCCCCGGACTTACACAGATACGCAGTATTTT.

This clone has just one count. Here the CDR3 DNA reads TGTGCCACCTCGAAAGGCGGCGGAGGGAACACCGGGGAGCTGTTTTTT. As protein: CATSKGGGGNTGELFF. V and J are TRBV19 and TRBJ2-2; D possibly corresponds to TRBD2 (5 bases). The V end was cut by 10 bases, the J end by 1 base, with 19 bases between. The germline gives CDR1 LNHDA, CDR2 SQIVND (reference sequence). CDR3 length: 16 residues.

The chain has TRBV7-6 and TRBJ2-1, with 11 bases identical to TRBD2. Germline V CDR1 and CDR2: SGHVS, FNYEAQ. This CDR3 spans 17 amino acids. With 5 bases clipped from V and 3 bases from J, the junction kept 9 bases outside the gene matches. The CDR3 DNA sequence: TGTGCCAGCAGCGAGAGGGGACTAGCGGAAAACTACAATGAGCAGTTCTTC. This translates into CASSERGLAENYNEQFF.

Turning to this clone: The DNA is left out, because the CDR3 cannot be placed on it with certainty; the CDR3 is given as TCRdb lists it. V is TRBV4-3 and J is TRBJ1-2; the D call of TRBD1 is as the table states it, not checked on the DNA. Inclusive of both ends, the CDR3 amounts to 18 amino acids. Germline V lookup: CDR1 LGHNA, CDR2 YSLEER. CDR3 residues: CASSQARVSLDINYGYTF.

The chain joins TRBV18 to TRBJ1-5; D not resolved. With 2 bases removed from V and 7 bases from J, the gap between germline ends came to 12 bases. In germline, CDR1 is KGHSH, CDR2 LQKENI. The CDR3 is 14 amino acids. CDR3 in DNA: TGTGCCAGCTCACCAAACGTCGATCGGCAGCCCCAGCATTTT. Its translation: CASSPNVDRQPQHF.

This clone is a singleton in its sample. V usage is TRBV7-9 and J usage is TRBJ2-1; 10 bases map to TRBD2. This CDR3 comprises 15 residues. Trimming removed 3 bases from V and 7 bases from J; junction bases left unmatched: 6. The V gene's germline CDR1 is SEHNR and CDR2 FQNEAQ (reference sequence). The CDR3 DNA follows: TGTGCCAGCAGCTTTAGCGGGAGGAGTGAAAATGAGCAGTTCTTC. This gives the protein CASSFSGRSENEQFF.

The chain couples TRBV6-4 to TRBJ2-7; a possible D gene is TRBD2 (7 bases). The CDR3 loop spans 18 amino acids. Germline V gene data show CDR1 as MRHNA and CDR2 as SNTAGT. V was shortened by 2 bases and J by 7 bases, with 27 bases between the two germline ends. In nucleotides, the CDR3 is TGTGCCAGCAGTGACCCGGGGGCCCGGGGGACTACCGTACAAGAGCAGTACTTC. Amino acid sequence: CASSDPGARGTTVQEQYF.

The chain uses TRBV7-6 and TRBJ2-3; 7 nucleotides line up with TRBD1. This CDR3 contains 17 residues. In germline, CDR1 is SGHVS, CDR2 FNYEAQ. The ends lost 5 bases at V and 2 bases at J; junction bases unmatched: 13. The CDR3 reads CASSREGAGLITDTQYF. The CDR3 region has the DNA TGTGCCAGCAGCCGAGAGGGGGCCGGGCTCATCACAGATACGCAGTATTTT.

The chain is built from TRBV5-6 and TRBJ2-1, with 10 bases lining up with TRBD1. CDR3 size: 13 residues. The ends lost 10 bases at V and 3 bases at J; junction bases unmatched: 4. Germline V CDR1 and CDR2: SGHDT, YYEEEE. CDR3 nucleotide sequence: TGTGCCTGTTGGGACAGGGGCTACAATGAGCAGTTCTTC. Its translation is CACWDRGYNEQFF.

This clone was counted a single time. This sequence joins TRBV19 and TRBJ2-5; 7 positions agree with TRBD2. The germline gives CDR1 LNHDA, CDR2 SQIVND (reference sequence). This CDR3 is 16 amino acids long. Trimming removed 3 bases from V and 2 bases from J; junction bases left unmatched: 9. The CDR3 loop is CASSMGRASGQETQYF. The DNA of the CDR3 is TGTGCCAGTAGTATGGGGCGGGCTAGCGGACAAGAGACCCAGTACTTC.

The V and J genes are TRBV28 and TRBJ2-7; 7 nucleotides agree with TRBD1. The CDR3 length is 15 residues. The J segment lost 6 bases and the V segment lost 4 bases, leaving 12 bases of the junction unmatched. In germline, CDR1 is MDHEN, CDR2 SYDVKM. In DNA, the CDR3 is TGTGCCAGCAGTTCCCCGAAGGGGGCCGCATCCGAGCAGTACTTC. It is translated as CASSSPKGAASEQYF.

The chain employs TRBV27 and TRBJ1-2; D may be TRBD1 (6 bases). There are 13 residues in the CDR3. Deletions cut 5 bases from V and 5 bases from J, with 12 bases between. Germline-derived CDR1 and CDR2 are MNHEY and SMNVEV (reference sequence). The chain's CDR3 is CASSPIGTYGYTF. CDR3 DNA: TGTGCCAGCAGTCCCATCGGGACATATGGCTACACCTTC.

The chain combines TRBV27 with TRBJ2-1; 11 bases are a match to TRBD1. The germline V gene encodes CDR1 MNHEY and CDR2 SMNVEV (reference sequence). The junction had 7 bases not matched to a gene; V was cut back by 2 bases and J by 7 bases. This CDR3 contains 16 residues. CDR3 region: CASSLRTGTGGNEQFF. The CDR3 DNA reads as TGTGCCAGCAGTTTACGCACCGGGACAGGGGGGAATGAGCAGTTCTTC.